This TCR beta chain was obtained from a study of regulatory T cells in long-lasting Graves disease. Study-wide background: Prior antithyroid drug treatment in newly diagnosed Graves' patients lasted under 3 months. Study-wide results and limits: Among samples with persistent disease, TRBV28, TRBJ1-2 and TRBJ2-5 were favored. Persistent Graves' patients showed less TCR diversity than newly diagnosed ones.

The CDR3 has 15 amino acids. Trimming took 0 bases from V and 0 from J, leaving 8 bases between them. CDR1 is LGHDT, CDR2 YNNKEL, per germline (reference sequence). The time point here: newly diagnosed GD, antithyroid drugs for less than 3 months. Scientists built the TCR library using RNA that was extracted from PBMCs. Arm-PCR with iRepertoire HTBI primers amplified the CDR3 regions for these TCR beta libraries. TCRdb fed the multiplex PCR reads into MiXCR, producing one record per CDR3 protein. The table lists roughly 410,000 distinct CDR3 sequences, about 15% of them singletons. This clonotype was picked up many times. The antigen is not known. These sequences were also reported in another study, on T cells in Graves' hyperthyroidism and ophthalmopathy. As that study records: Orbital computed tomography, thyroid ultrasound, serum thyroxine and TRAb, and clinical symptoms together informed the diagnoses.

The TCR was taken from a woman between 40 and 55 years old with Graves disease. The starting material was peripheral blood mononuclear cells (PBMCs), obtained at new diagnosis, from a patient treated with antithyroid drugs. The chain employs TRBV3-1 and TRBJ1-1; no firm D call. The CDR3 DNA reads TGTGCCAGCAGCCAAGAAACAGTACTGAACACTGAAGCTTTCTTT. Encoded protein: CASSQETVLNTEAFF.